The next 27 T cell receptor beta chains were all read from a single sample in a study of blood T cells in healthy people across ages. Through a sample-barcoded 5' primer and a J-beta primer mix, a second PCR was run for roughly 6 to 12 cycles. TCRdb fed the 5' RACE reads into MiXCR, producing one record per CDR3 protein. The sample records hundreds of thousands of distinct CDR3 sequences, roughly 25% being singletons. These same data were also listed under a study on T cells of mothers and their children.

Sequencing input: blood. Every receptor here comes from a boy between 5 and 17 years old in good health.

A word on this clonotype: At one of its ends the junction is not consistent with the germline gene, which may arise from a read error. This chain joins TRBV19 and TRBJ2-4; 7 bases are a match to TRBD1. CDR3 size: 16 residues. Germline V gene sequence: CDR1 LNHDA, CDR2 SQIVND (reference sequence). This CDR3 reads CASSSGTARAQNIQYF. CDR3 in DNA: TGTGCCAGTAGTTCAGGGACAGCCCGAGCCCAAAACATTCAGTACTTC.

The CDR3 region has the DNA TGTGCCAGCAGCCCCCGTTTGCAGGGGGAAGATGGCTACACCTTC. This codes for CASSPRLQGEDGYTF. The chain employs TRBV7-6 and TRBJ1-2; 7 bases agree with TRBD1. Germline V gene data show CDR1 as SGHVS and CDR2 as FNYEAQ. This CDR3 spans 15 amino acids. J was trimmed by 6 bases and V by 5 bases; bases with no gene match: 12.

This chain joins TRBV3-1 and TRBJ2-4; 13 bases match TRBD2. Germline V gene data show CDR1 as LGHDT and CDR2 as YNNKEL (reference sequence). After removal of 3 bases from V and 2 bases from J, the junction contained 4 bases not matched to a gene. The CDR3 covers 17 residues. Here the CDR3 DNA reads TGTGCCAGCAGCCAGCAGGGACTAGCGGGATCCAAAAACATTCAGTACTTC. Protein: CASSQQGLAGSKNIQYF.

In this sample, this clonotype turned up a few times. At one boundary the junction diverges from the germline segment, which might be a read error. The chain combines TRBV7-7 with TRBJ2-1; D may match TRBD1 or TRBD2 (6 bases each). The CDR3 consists of 16 residues. Germline lookup yields CDR1 SSHAT and CDR2 FNYEAQ (reference sequence). The CDR3 here is CASSSHGGPVNNEQFF. The DNA of the CDR3 is TGTGCTAGCAGCTCACACGGGGGCCCTGTCAACAATGAGCAGTTCTTC.

This sequence joins TRBV11-3 and TRBJ2-6; 7 bases align to TRBD1. Germline trimming cut 2 bases from V and 0 bases from J; bases unmatched to any gene: 4. Germline V gene sequence: CDR1 SGHNT, CDR2 YENEEA. The CDR3 has 17 residues. CDR3 DNA: TGTGCCAGCAGCTTAAGGACAGGCGTCTCTGGGGCCAACGTCCTGACTTTC. Translated, it gives CASSLRTGVSGANVLTF.

The chain joins TRBV2 to TRBJ1-1; D remains ambiguous. V lost 10 bases and J lost 3, with 0 bases in between. Germline V gene lookup returns CDR1 SNHLY and CDR2 FYNNEI. CDR3 length: 8 residues. CDR3 coding DNA: TGTGCCAACACTGAAGCTTTCTTT. Translated, it gives CANTEAFF.

The chain employs TRBV20-1 and TRBJ2-7; 9 bases fit TRBD2. The last part of the DNA fits TRBJ2-1 better; the J call may be wrong. There are 16 residues in the CDR3. CDR1 is DFQATT, CDR2 SNEGSKA, per germline (reference sequence). In DNA form, the CDR3 reads TGCAGTGCTGAAGACGGGTCCAGACTAGCGGACAATGAGCAGTTCTTC. Its translation: CSAEDGSRLADNEQFF.

The genes are TRBV29-1 and TRBJ1-4; D ambiguous. CDR3 length: 14 amino acids. CDR1 is SQVTM and CDR2 is ANQGSEA in the germline V gene. Trimming took 4 bases from V and 0 from J, leaving 9 bases between them. DNA of the CDR3: TGCAGCGTTGCGAAGAGCTCAACTAATGAAAAACTGTTTTTT. Its translation: CSVAKSSTNEKLFF.

Only a few counts were recorded for this clonotype. This likely comes from a read error, as the CDR3 has no conserved phenylalanine or tryptophan at its end. The chain links TRBV7-9 to TRBJ2-7; TRBD2 might be the D (6 bases). The germline CDR1 and CDR2 sequences are SEHNR and FQNEAQ (reference sequence). The CDR3 is 15 amino acids. Trimming cost V 1 base and J 5 bases, with 15 bases left between them. The CDR3 coding sequence is TGTGCCAGCAGCTTAGGACTAGATCTTGTTAACGAGCAGTACCTC. Protein sequence: CASSLGLDLVNEQYL.

This clonotype was found a few times. This sequence joins TRBV4-3 and TRBJ1-2; 7 bases align to TRBD1. CDR3 length: 13 amino acids. Germline V gene lookup returns CDR1 LGHNA and CDR2 YSLEER. Germline trimming cut 4 bases from V and 6 bases from J; bases unmatched to any gene: 5. The CDR3 nucleotides are TGCGCCAGCAGCCGAACGACAGGGAATGGCTACACCTTC. Encoded protein: CASSRTTGNGYTF.

The V call is TRBV20-1, the J call TRBJ2-3; 8 positions agree with TRBD2. Trimming removed 8 bases from V and 1 base from J; junction bases left unmatched: 8. The germline gives CDR1 DFQATT, CDR2 SNEGSKA (reference sequence). This CDR3 is 14 amino acids long. The CDR3: CSSERGLGTDTQYF. The CDR3 nucleotides read TGCAGTTCGGAGCGGGGGCTAGGCACAGATACGCAGTATTTT.

This clonotype appeared a few times. CDR3 nucleotide sequence: TGTGCCTCATCGACAGGCCTCTATGGCTACACCTTC. It encodes CASSTGLYGYTF. The chain joins TRBV12-3 or TRBV12-4 to TRBJ1-2; weak D call: TRBD1 (6 bases). This CDR3 is built from 12 residues. V was cut by 11 bases and J by 4 bases, with 14 bases left in between.

The sample holds a few counts of this clonotype. Its ends do not fully match the called genes, so a read error is possible. V gene TRBV7-7 combines with J gene TRBJ2-2, with D maybe TRBD1 (7 bases). Germline V lookup: CDR1 SSHAT, CDR2 FNYEAQ (reference sequence). CDR3 length: 19 residues. The CDR3 sequence is CASSSIAGQRPANTGELFF. CDR3 nucleotides: TGTGCTAGCAGCTCAATTGCGGGACAGAGGCCCGCGAACACCGGGGAGCTGTTTTTT.

The chain recombines TRBV29-1 with TRBJ1-4; 9 bases map to TRBD1. Germline trimming cut 7 bases from V and 7 bases from J; bases unmatched to any gene: 10. Germline CDR1 and CDR2: SQVTM and ANQGSEA. CDR3 length equals 14 residues. The CDR3 region has the DNA TGCAGCGCGGCCGGACAGGGGCACGGTGAAAAACTGTTTTTT. It encodes CSAAGQGHGEKLFF.

This clonotype came up a few times. CDR3 bases: TGTGCCAGCAGCCAGTCGGGACAGGGGGCGTACGAGCAGTACTTC. Translated: CASSQSGQGAYEQYF. The chain employs TRBV9 and TRBJ2-7; 12 bases are a match to TRBD1. Per germline, CDR1 SGDLS and CDR2 YYNGEE. Trimming took 4 bases from V and 4 from J; bases not matched to a gene: 6. This CDR3 has 15 amino acids.

This clonotype was seen ten or more times. The chain uses TRBV7-9 and TRBJ2-1, with 15 nucleotides matching TRBD2. Germline V gene sequence: CDR1 SEHNR, CDR2 FQNEAQ (reference sequence). V gave up 4 bases and J gave up 2 bases; unmatched junction bases: 0. The CDR3 has 16 residues. DNA for the CDR3: TGTGCCAGCAGCTGGACTAGCGGGAGGGCCTACAATGAGCAGTTCTTC. The encoded protein is CASSWTSGRAYNEQFF.

This clonotype was seen a single time. The genes are TRBV29-1 and TRBJ1-2, with no clear D. Germline assignment: CDR1 SQVTM and CDR2 ANQGSEA. The CDR3 has 10 residues. V lost 1 base and J 8 bases, leaving 5 bases between the germline ends. DNA for the CDR3: TGCAGCGTTGAAGGAGGAGGCTACACCTTC. It encodes CSVEGGGYTF.

This clonotype showed up just a few times. This chain uses TRBV2 with TRBJ2-3; TRBD2 aligns across 10 bases. The ends lost 3 bases at V and 5 bases at J; junction bases unmatched: 5. CDR1 SNHLY and CDR2 FYNNEI come from the germline V gene. This CDR3 has 15 amino acids. Written as DNA, the CDR3 is TGTGCCAGCAGTGAGAGCGGGAGGGGGCAAGATACGCAGTATTTT. Its protein product is CASSESGRGQDTQYF.

The chain links TRBV7-8 to TRBJ1-4; weak D call: TRBD1 (6 bases). The CDR3 totals 15 residues. V lost 5 bases and J 3 bases, leaving 13 bases between the germline ends. CDR1 SGHVS and CDR2 FQNEAQ come from the germline V gene. CDR3 bases: TGTGCCAGCAGCCTCGCAGGGGTCCCTAATGAAAAACTGTTTTTT. Translation gives CASSLAGVPNEKLFF.

The chain joins TRBV20-1 to TRBJ2-5, with 8 bases lining up with TRBD2. The germline gives CDR1 DFQATT, CDR2 SNEGSKA (reference sequence). This CDR3 comprises 15 residues. Trimming removed 3 bases from V and 4 bases from J; junction bases left unmatched: 10. The CDR3 spells CSARTGAGAAETQYF. In DNA, the CDR3 is TGCAGTGCTAGGACTGGAGCGGGAGCGGCAGAGACCCAGTACTTC.

The chain recombines TRBV11-3 with TRBJ2-3; no clear D. The CDR3 sequence is 16 residues long. The ends were cut back, 5 bases at V and 0 bases at J, with 15 bases in the middle. Per germline, CDR1 SGHNT and CDR2 YENEEA. As DNA, the CDR3 is TGTGCCAGCAGCCAACGACAAGTTGAAAGCACAGATACGCAGTATTTT. It is translated as CASSQRQVESTDTQYF.

The chain links TRBV29-1 to TRBJ2-1; tentatively, D is TRBD2 (6 bases). V lost 2 bases and J lost 6, with 14 bases in between. The CDR3 length is 14 residues. CDR1 is SQVTM, CDR2 ANQGSEA, per germline. CDR3: CSVESGDLSNEQFF. CDR3 sequence (DNA): TGCAGCGTTGAATCCGGGGACTTGAGCAATGAGCAGTTCTTC.

The V call is TRBV5-4, the J call TRBJ2-4; no firm D call. With 0 bases removed from V and 8 bases from J, the gap between germline ends came to 9 bases. CDR1 is SGHNT and CDR2 is YYREEE in the germline V gene (reference sequence). This CDR3 is 13 amino acids long. CDR3 residues: CASSLASGDIQYF. The DNA for the CDR3 is TGTGCCAGCAGCTTGGCGTCAGGAGACATTCAGTACTTC.

A word on this clonotype: At one boundary the junction diverges from the germline segment, which might be a read error. The chain combines TRBV12-3 or TRBV12-4 with TRBJ2-2; possible D gene TRBD2, 5 bases. CDR3 size: 14 residues. CDR3 sequence: CASSLAVGTGKLFF. The CDR3 DNA follows: TGTGCCAGCAGTTTGGCAGTGGGAACCGGGAAGCTGTTTTTT.

This clonotype was detected a few times. The chain recombines TRBV28 with TRBJ1-6; no definite D call. There are 17 residues in the CDR3. CDR1 is MDHEN, CDR2 SYDVKM, per germline. Trimming stripped 3 bases from V and 7 bases from J, with 19 bases between. Here the CDR3 reads CASSLLGDHTLNSPLHF. As DNA, the CDR3 is TGTGCCAGCAGTTTGCTCGGGGATCACACCTTAAATTCACCCCTCCACTTT.

This clonotype was counted between two and nine times. The chain carries TRBV28 and TRBJ2-7; 9 nucleotides line up with TRBD1. CDR1 and CDR2 (germline): MDHEN, SYDVKM. The CDR3 has 16 residues. V lost 5 bases to trimming and J lost 5 bases; unmatched junction nucleotides: 13. Here the CDR3 DNA reads TGTGCCAGCAGTCACCCGGGCGGGACAGGGTCCCACGAGCAGTACTTC. As protein: CASSHPGGTGSHEQYF.

J is TRBJ1-1 and V is TRBV4-3; TRBD1 is a possible D gene (6 bases). This CDR3 spans 14 amino acids. Germline V gene lookup returns CDR1 LGHNA and CDR2 YSLEER. Trimming left V 0 bases short and J 1 base short, with 6 bases between. The CDR3 nucleotides are TGCGCCAGCAGCCAAGAGGGACAGAACACTGAAGCTTTCTTT. Its protein product is CASSQEGQNTEAFF.